Each of the 18 T cell receptor beta chains below was sequenced from the same sample in a study of graft-versus-host responses after intestinal transplantation. These TCRs' antigens remain unknown. Using immunoSEQ multiplex PCR, the repertoire was profiled, and TCRdb retains in-frame clones only, with some absent. The table has more than 75,000 clones, approximately 90% seen once; the top ten hold approximately 0.3%. The material sequenced was unstimulated CD4+ T cells sorted from spleen or lymph node cells, taken before transplant. All receptors come from a human donor who was the organ donor for an intestinal transplant.

V gene TRBV7-6 combines with J gene TRBJ2-1, with 9 bases lining up with TRBD1. Germline CDR1 is SGHVS and CDR2 is FNYEAQ. The CDR3 sequence is 15 residues long. The trim removed 5 bases at V and 8 bases at J, leaving 10 bases unmatched. The CDR3 DNA reads TGTGCCAGCAGCCTCGGGACAGGGCTGTGGGATGAGCAGTTCTTC. This translates into CASSLGTGLWDEQFF.

The CDR3 bases are TGTGCCAGCAGCTTAGCCGGGAGCCAAGAGACCCAGTACTTC. Translating gives CASSLAGSQETQYF. This chain links TRBV7-8 with TRBJ2-5; D is perhaps TRBD2 (6 bases). Trimming pared 0 bases from V and 1 base from J, leaving 6 bases between. The CDR3 extends over 14 amino acids. The germline V gene has CDR1 SGHVS and CDR2 FQNEAQ. The variable domain in full, with the rest retrieved from reference TRBV7-8 and TRBJ2-5, is GAGVSQSPRYKVAKRGQDVALRCDPISGHVSLFWYQQALGQGPEFLTYFQNEAQLDKSGLPSDRFFAERPEGSVSTLKIQRTQQEDSAVYLCASSLAGSQETQYFGPGTRLLVL.

J is TRBJ2-5 and V is TRBV20-1, with D hard to call. V lost 5 bases to trimming and J lost 1 base, with 5 bases between them. CDR1 is DFQATT, CDR2 SNEGSKA, per germline (reference sequence). The CDR3 is 11 residues long. Here the CDR3 reads CSAGPQETQYF. The CDR3 DNA sequence: TGCAGTGCTGGCCCCCAAGAGACCCAGTACTTC.

The chain carries TRBV13 and TRBJ2-2; TRBD2 aligns across 11 bases. This CDR3 has 16 residues. The J segment lost 4 bases and the V segment lost 0 bases, leaving 1 base of the junction unmatched. The germline V gene encodes CDR1 PRHDT and CDR2 FYEKMQ (reference sequence). Here the CDR3 reads CASSLGLAGVTGELFF. The CDR3 coding sequence is TGTGCCAGCAGCTTAGGACTAGCGGGGGTCACCGGGGAGCTGTTTTTT. Full variable domain (rest looked up from reference TRBV13 and TRBJ2-2): AAGVIQSPRHLIKEKRETATLKCYPIPRHDTVYWYQQGPGQDPQFLISFYEKMQSDKGSIPDRFSAQQFSDYHSELNMSSLELGDSALYFCASSLGLAGVTGELFFGEGSRLTVL.

The V gene is TRBV2, the J gene TRBJ2-1, with 8 nucleotides matching TRBD1. V lost 5 bases and J lost 6; bases outside the gene matches: 9. The V gene's germline CDR1 is SNHLY and CDR2 FYNNEI. The CDR3 has 15 amino acids. CDR3 DNA sequence: TGTGCCAGCAGTCCCCCCCAGGGGGCTCGCAATGAGCAGTTCTTC. Its protein is CASSPPQGARNEQFF.

V gene TRBV19 combines with J gene TRBJ1-4; D remains ambiguous. The ends were cut back, 7 bases at V and 1 base at J, with 10 bases in the middle. This CDR3 has 14 residues. Germline V gene sequence: CDR1 LNHDA, CDR2 SQIVND (reference sequence). The CDR3 is CASTTGGTNEKLFF. In nucleotides, the CDR3 is TGTGCCAGTACCACCGGAGGAACTAATGAAAAACTGTTTTTT.

The V gene is TRBV19, the J gene TRBJ2-1; 9 bases map to TRBD1. The CDR3 consists of 16 residues. With V trimmed by 6 bases and J by 4 bases, 10 bases remained unmatched. Per germline, CDR1 LNHDA and CDR2 SQIVND (reference sequence). CDR3 amino acids: CASSYLTGGWYNEQFF. The CDR3 DNA reads as TGTGCCAGTAGCTACCTGACAGGGGGATGGTACAATGAGCAGTTCTTC.

As DNA, the CDR3 is TGCGCCAGCAGGCAACAGGGGTGCAATCAGCCCCAGCATTTT. Translation: CASRQQGCNQPQHF. V gene TRBV23-1 combines with J gene TRBJ1-5; 7 bases fit TRBD1. TRBV23-1 is marked as an open reading frame, function uncertain. The CDR3 length is 14 residues. The J segment lost 2 bases and the V segment lost 6 bases, leaving 4 bases of the junction unmatched.

The chain has TRBV6-1 and TRBJ2-5, with a possible D match to TRBD1 (6 bases). The CDR3 loop spans 15 amino acids. Between the trimmed V and J ends, which lost 8 bases and 5 bases, there was a span of 21 bases. Germline V lookup: CDR1 MNHNS, CDR2 SASEGT. CDR3 amino acids: CASQDPGTWWETQYF. CDR3 in DNA: TGTGCCAGCCAAGATCCCGGGACATGGTGGGAGACCCAGTACTTC.

This chain joins TRBV5-1 and TRBJ2-2, with 10 bases lining up with TRBD2. V was clipped by 1 base and J by 6 bases; unmatched bases: 3. This CDR3 is 15 amino acids long. Germline V gene sequence: CDR1 SGHRS, CDR2 YFSETQ. CDR3 sequence reads: CASSLLAGDAGELFF. CDR3 DNA: TGCGCCAGCAGCTTGCTAGCGGGAGATGCCGGGGAGCTGTTTTTT.

V is TRBV19 and J is TRBJ2-2; 9 bases line up with TRBD2. CDR1 LNHDA and CDR2 SQIVND come from the germline V gene (reference sequence). The V and J ends lost 6 bases and 0 bases, in that order; junction bases with no gene match: 8. CDR3 length equals 17 residues. Here the CDR3 reads CASRTPGLATNTGELFF. The CDR3, as DNA: TGTGCCAGTAGGACCCCGGGACTAGCCACGAACACCGGGGAGCTGTTTTTT.

This chain connects TRBV6-6 to TRBJ1-1; TRBD1 aligns across 7 bases. Unmatched junction bases numbered 6, after V lost 2 bases and J lost 6 bases. Germline CDR1 and CDR2: MNHNY and SVGAGI (reference sequence). This CDR3 is 14 amino acids long. The CDR3 here is CASSYQTDRAEAFF. The CDR3 bases are TGTGCCAGCAGTTACCAGACCGACAGGGCTGAAGCTTTCTTT.

The chain recombines TRBV4-1 with TRBJ2-3, with 14 bases matching TRBD2. Per the germline V gene, CDR1 is MGHRA and CDR2 is YSYEKL. After removal of 0 bases from V and 2 bases from J, the junction contained 10 bases not matched to a gene. The CDR3 runs 20 residues. CDR3 in DNA: TGCGCCAGCAGCCAAGAAGGACTAGCGGGGGGACCCCTCCACACAGATACGCAGTATTTT. Translated: CASSQEGLAGGPLHTDTQYF.

The chain couples TRBV30 to TRBJ2-3; D not resolved. The V end lost 3 bases, the J end lost 7 bases, and 8 bases lay between the germline ends. Germline V gene sequence: CDR1 GTSNPN, CDR2 SVGIG (reference sequence). The CDR3 is 11 residues long. CDR3: CAWRWANTQYF. DNA for the CDR3: TGTGCCTGGAGGTGGGCTAATACGCAGTATTTT.

The genes are TRBV2 and TRBJ1-5, with no clear D. The germline CDR1 and CDR2 sequences are SNHLY and FYNNEI. V lost 5 bases and J lost 6, with 17 bases in between. This CDR3 has 15 amino acids. CDR3 bases: TGTGCCAGCAGTTCCCTCATCGTCTTCGGTCAGCCCCAGCATTTT. It codes for CASSSLIVFGQPQHF.

The chain has TRBV25-1 and TRBJ1-5; D is uncertain. V lost 0 bases and J 6 bases, leaving 9 bases between the germline ends. The CDR3 totals 14 residues. Per germline, CDR1 MGHDK and CDR2 SYGVNS. The CDR3 coding sequence is TGTGCCAGCAGTGAATACTCAGTTACTCAGCCCCAGCATTTT. It encodes CASSEYSVTQPQHF. Using reference TRBV25-1 and TRBJ1-5 for the parts outside the CDR3, the full variable domain is EADIYQTPRYLVIGTGKKITLECSQTMGHDKMYWYQQDPGMELHLIHYSYGVNSTEKGDLSSESTVSRIRTEHFPLTLESARPSHTSQYLCASSEYSVTQPQHFGDGTRLSIL.

V is TRBV5-1 and J is TRBJ2-5, with TRBD2 matching 11 bases. The CDR3 loop spans 17 amino acids. Per germline, CDR1 SGHRS and CDR2 YFSETQ. The ends lost 0 bases at V and 0 bases at J; junction bases unmatched: 4. The CDR3 DNA reads as TGCGCCAGCAGCTTGGCCTTGACTAGCGGGGACCAAGAGACCCAGTACTTC. The encoded protein is CASSLALTSGDQETQYF.

The V call is TRBV25-1, the J call TRBJ2-5; 9 bases fit TRBD1. V gave up 6 bases and J gave up 4 bases; unmatched junction bases: 9. The CDR3 has 15 residues. The germline CDR1 and CDR2 sequences are MGHDK and SYGVNS. In DNA, the CDR3 is TGTGCCAGCAGCACAGACGACAGGGGGGGAGAGACCCAGTACTTC. Translation gives CASSTDDRGGETQYF.